Shown below are 26 T cell receptor beta chains from a single sample sequenced in a study of T cell responses to AZD1222 COVID-19 vaccine. Libraries were prepared by immunoSEQ multiplex PCR; TCRdb keeps only in-frame clonotypes and omits some of them. The sample consists of more than 150,000 clones, 92% of them appearing once. Sequencing was performed on peripheral blood, taken 28 days after the second AZD1222 dose. Source of these receptors: an adult who received the AZD1222 COVID-19 vaccine.

This rearrangement joins TRBV30 to TRBJ1-2; 10 bases fit TRBD1. Germline lookup yields CDR1 GTSNPN and CDR2 SVGIG (reference sequence). Trimming at V came to 4 bases and at J to 6 bases, leaving 8 bases not matched to a gene. The CDR3 totals 14 residues. This CDR3 reads CAWTASGTGDGYTF. The DNA for the CDR3 is TGTGCCTGGACGGCATCCGGGACAGGGGATGGCTACACCTTC.

The chain recombines TRBV5-4 with TRBJ2-3; D ambiguous. Trimming stripped 4 bases from V and 9 bases from J, with 12 bases between. Germline loops: CDR1 SGHNT, CDR2 YYREEE (reference sequence). This CDR3 comprises 12 residues. CDR3: CASSLREETQYF. For the CDR3, the DNA is TGTGCCAGCAGCCTGAGAGAGGAAACGCAGTATTTT.

The chain recombines TRBV30 with TRBJ2-1; possibly TRBD2 for D (5 bases). This CDR3 comprises 13 residues. Trimming took off 2 bases at V and 9 bases at J, with 14 bases between the two ends. The germline V gene encodes CDR1 GTSNPN and CDR2 SVGIG (reference sequence). DNA of the CDR3: TGTGCCTGGAGTCTTACGGACTTGGGTGAGCAGTTCTTC. As protein: CAWSLTDLGEQFF.

The rearrangement links TRBV12-5 to TRBJ2-1, with 9 bases lining up with TRBD2. CDR3 length equals 15 residues. Germline loops: CDR1 LGHNT, CDR2 FRNRAP. V shed 1 base, J shed 8 bases, and the junction held 6 bases outside the gene matches. This chain's CDR3 is CASGLGLAGAYEQFF. CDR3 coding DNA: TGTGCTAGTGGTTTGGGCTTAGCGGGAGCTTATGAGCAGTTCTTC.

V is TRBV27 and J is TRBJ2-1; D remains unclear. In germline, CDR1 is MNHEY, CDR2 SMNVEV (reference sequence). Trimming took off 4 bases at V and 12 bases at J, with 13 bases between the two ends. CDR3 length: 12 amino acids. The CDR3 region is CASSSAPVAQFF. The CDR3 DNA reads TGTGCCAGCAGTTCAGCTCCGGTGGCGCAGTTCTTC.

The V and J genes are TRBV30 and TRBJ2-5; D uncertain. Trimming removed 0 bases from V and 5 bases from J, with 7 bases in between. The CDR3 runs to 12 residues. Germline V lookup: CDR1 GTSNPN, CDR2 SVGIG (reference sequence). The CDR3 coding sequence is TGTGCCTGGAGTGTGTCCCCGGAGACCCAGTACTTC. It codes for CAWSVSPETQYF.

The chain's CDR3 is CASSLDLGNTIYF. CDR3 coding DNA: TGTGCCAGCAGTCTGGACCTTGGAAACACCATATATTTT. The V and J genes are TRBV7-2 and TRBJ1-3; D unresolved. With 6 bases removed from V and 3 bases from J, the gap between germline ends came to 9 bases. CDR1 SGHTA and CDR2 FQGNSA come from the germline V gene. CDR3 length equals 13 residues.

This chain links TRBV25-1 with TRBJ1-5; D may be TRBD1 (6 bases). The germline CDR1 and CDR2 sequences are MGHDK and SYGVNS. The CDR3 is made up of 14 amino acids. V lost 7 bases and J 1 base, leaving 11 bases between the germline ends. In DNA, the CDR3 is TGTGCCAGCAATGGGGACACGAGCAATCAGCCCCAGCATTTT. Translated, it gives CASNGDTSNQPQHF.

The chain carries TRBV4-1 and TRBJ2-2; no reliable D call. The germline V gene encodes CDR1 MGHRA and CDR2 YSYEKL. The CDR3 covers 15 residues. Trimming took 2 bases from V and 6 from J, leaving 13 bases between them. CDR3 DNA sequence: TGCGCCAGCAGCCAACACCTTACCTCGTCCGGGGAGCTGTTTTTT. Translating it yields CASSQHLTSSGELFF.

J is TRBJ1-5 and V is TRBV3-1 (or the pseudogene TRBV3-2); D is uncertain. The CDR3 extends over 14 amino acids. V was trimmed by 2 bases and J by 2 bases, leaving 7 bases between them. Looked up from germline, CDR1 is LGHDT and CDR2 is YNNKEL (reference sequence). DNA of the CDR3: TGTGCCAGCAGCCAACGGGTCGGCAATCAGCCCCAGCATTTT. This codes for CASSQRVGNQPQHF.

DNA for the CDR3: TGTGCCAGCAGTACAGGGGGCTCTGGGGCCAACGTCCTGACTTTC. Protein: CASSTGGSGANVLTF. The chain carries TRBV6-2 or TRBV6-3 and TRBJ2-6; TRBD1 aligns across 8 bases. This CDR3 is built from 15 residues. Germline trimming cut 5 bases from V and 0 bases from J; bases unmatched to any gene: 0. Looked up from germline, CDR1 is MNHEY and CDR2 is SVGEGT.

The V call is TRBV29-1, the J call TRBJ1-5, with 10 positions matching TRBD1. CDR1 is SQVTM and CDR2 is ANQGSEA in the germline V gene. J lost 5 bases, V lost 4 bases, and 5 bases had no gene match. This CDR3 contains 14 residues. The CDR3 DNA is TGCAGCGTTGGAGACAGGGGGCCCCATCAGCCCCAGCATTTT. Amino acids: CSVGDRGPHQPQHF. The variable domain in full, completed from reference TRBV29-1 and TRBJ1-5, reads SAVISQKPSRDICQRGTSLTIQCQVDSQVTMMFWYRQQPGQSLTLIATANQGSEATYESGFVIDKFPISRPNLTFSTLTVSNMSPEDSSIYLCSVGDRGPHQPQHFGDGTRLSIL.

This clone was observed a single time. The chain employs TRBV27 and TRBJ2-2, with 12 bases aligning to TRBD2. The CDR3 extends over 18 amino acids. With 5 bases clipped from V and 6 bases from J, the junction kept 13 bases outside the gene matches. Looked up from germline, CDR1 is MNHEY and CDR2 is SMNVEV (reference sequence). The CDR3 DNA follows: TGTGCCAGCAGTCCGGGACAGGGACTAGCGGGTGGGGCCGGGGAGCTGTTTTTT. This codes for CASSPGQGLAGGAGELFF.

V usage is TRBV6-5 and J usage is TRBJ1-2; possibly TRBD1 for D (6 bases). The CDR3 sequence is 14 residues long. Trimming cost V 6 bases and J 2 bases, with 13 bases left between them. CDR1 MNHEY and CDR2 SVGAGI come from the germline V gene. In DNA form, the CDR3 reads TGTGCCAGCAGACCGCCCAGGGGAAACTATGGCTACACCTTC. Protein sequence: CASRPPRGNYGYTF.

The rearrangement joins TRBV18 to TRBJ1-1; TRBD1 agrees at 9 bases. After removal of 8 bases from V and 1 base from J, the junction contained 8 bases not matched to a gene. Looked up from germline, CDR1 is KGHSH and CDR2 is LQKENI. CDR3 length: 15 amino acids. As DNA, the CDR3 is TGTGCCAGCACAGTACAGGGGGCGACGAACACTGAAGCTTTCTTT. The encoded protein is CASTVQGATNTEAFF.

V is TRBV30 and J is TRBJ1-6; D unresolved. V was cut by 3 bases and J by 8 bases, with 11 bases left in between. Germline V CDR1 and CDR2: GTSNPN, SVGIG (reference sequence). The CDR3 consists of 13 residues. CDR3 nucleotides: TGTGCCTGGAGAGCGGACGGATATTCACCCCTCCACTTT. This encodes CAWRADGYSPLHF.

This clone occurred once. The chain uses TRBV7-9 and TRBJ2-3, with 7 bases lining up with TRBD2. J gave up 6 bases and V 5 bases, and 2 bases lay outside the gene matches. The length of the CDR3 is 12 residues. Germline CDR1 is SEHNR and CDR2 is FQNEAQ (reference sequence). The CDR3 region is CASSPRGDTQYF. Here the CDR3 DNA reads TGTGCCAGCAGCCCGCGGGGGGATACGCAGTATTTT.

The rearrangement joins TRBV6-1 to TRBJ1-6, with TRBD1 matching 7 bases. The length of the CDR3 is 14 residues. From germline, CDR1 is MNHNS and CDR2 SASEGT. V lost 3 bases to trimming and J lost 9 bases; unmatched junction nucleotides: 5. CDR3: CASSDKGGRSPLHF. As DNA, the CDR3 is TGTGCCAGCAGTGACAAAGGGGGCCGTTCACCCCTCCACTTT.

This chain links TRBV5-4 with TRBJ2-1; TRBD1 matches at 9 bases. J lost 7 bases, V lost 0 bases, and 5 bases had no gene match. This CDR3 contains 15 residues. CDR1 and CDR2 from the germline V gene are SGHNT and YYREEE (reference sequence). CDR3 DNA sequence: TGTGCCAGCAGCTTGGGACAGGGGGGACGGAATGAGCAGTTCTTC. Translation gives CASSLGQGGRNEQFF.

Only a few counts were recorded for this clone. This sequence joins TRBV15 and TRBJ1-3; D uncertain. CDR1 is LNHNV, CDR2 YYDKDF, per germline (reference sequence). The CDR3 has 14 residues. V dropped 0 bases and J dropped 4 bases, with 7 bases sitting between them. For the CDR3, the DNA is TGTGCCACCAGCAGAGATTTAAAGGGAAACACCATATATTTT. It specifies CATSRDLKGNTIYF. Full variable domain (rest looked up from reference TRBV15 and TRBJ1-3): DAMVIQNPRYQVTQFGKPVTLSCSQTLNHNVMYWYQQKSSQAPKLLFHYYDKDFNNEADTPDNFQSRRPNTSFCFLDIRSPGLGDTAMYLCATSRDLKGNTIYFGEGSWLTVV.

Here the CDR3 DNA reads TGTGCCAGCAGCTTACTTTACGGGAAGAACACCGGGGAGCTGTTTTTT. It codes for CASSLLYGKNTGELFF. The J gene is TRBJ2-2, the V gene TRBV7-3; D is possibly TRBD2 (5 bases). V gave up 2 bases and J gave up 1 base, with 11 bases separating them. Germline CDR1 reads SGHTA; CDR2 reads FQGTGA. This CDR3 spans 16 amino acids.

This clone was counted a single time. J is TRBJ2-3 and V is TRBV24-1; TRBD1 matches at 9 bases. CDR3 length equals 16 residues. The germline V gene has CDR1 KGHDR and CDR2 SFDVKD. V shed 0 bases, J shed 6 bases, and the junction held 6 bases outside the gene matches. The CDR3 region is CATSDLGQGRADTQYF. Written as DNA, the CDR3 is TGTGCCACCAGTGATTTGGGACAGGGGAGGGCCGATACGCAGTATTTT.

The chain has TRBV7-9 and TRBJ1-5; no definite D call. The CDR3 length is 17 residues. Germline lookup yields CDR1 SEHNR and CDR2 FQNEAQ (reference sequence). The V and J ends lost 1 base and 1 base respectively, with 14 bases between them. The CDR3 loop reads CASSLVLRGRSNQPQHF. In nucleotides, the CDR3 is TGTGCCAGCAGCTTAGTTCTACGGGGTAGGAGCAATCAGCCCCAGCATTTT. The complete variable domain, with remaining parts taken from reference TRBV7-9 and TRBJ1-5, reads DTGVSQNPRHKITKRGQNVTFRCDPISEHNRLYWYRQTLGQGPEFLTYFQNEAQLEKSRLLSDRFSAERPKGSFSTLEIQRTEQGDSAMYLCASSLVLRGRSNQPQHFGDGTRLSIL.

The CDR3 region has the DNA TGTGCCAGCAGCCACAGAAATTCACCCCTCCACTTT. Amino acids: CASSHRNSPLHF. The chain joins TRBV7-2 to TRBJ1-6; the D is unclear. The germline CDR1 and CDR2 sequences are SGHTA and FQGNSA. Deletions cut 5 bases from V and 7 bases from J, with 6 bases between. The CDR3 runs to 12 residues.

The gene calls are TRBV18 and TRBJ1-1; D possibly corresponds to TRBD1 (6 bases). The ends were cut back, 3 bases at V and 3 bases at J, with 14 bases in the middle. CDR1 and CDR2 from the germline V gene are KGHSH and LQKENI. The CDR3 has 15 residues. In DNA, the CDR3 is TGTGCCAGCTCACCTGGATCGGGGGCGGACACTGAAGCTTTCTTT. Its translation: CASSPGSGADTEAFF.

The gene calls are TRBV4-1 and TRBJ1-2; 9 nucleotides line up with TRBD1. Per the germline V gene, CDR1 is MGHRA and CDR2 is YSYEKL. J lost 8 bases, V lost 0 bases, and 1 base had no gene match. The CDR3 covers 13 residues. In nucleotides, the CDR3 is TGCGCCAGCAGCCAAGATACAGGGGGCGGCTACACCTTC. Protein: CASSQDTGGGYTF.